These T cell receptor beta chains were read from a single sample in a study of PD-1 blockade in classical Hodgkin lymphoma. TCRdb's copy holds only in-frame clones and misses some; the assay was immunoSEQ multiplex PCR. There are more than 25,000 clones in the sample; 78% occur only once, and around a third lies in the top ten. The material sequenced was peripheral blood mononuclear cells (PBMCs), taken before the second cycle of nivolumab. These receptors were obtained from a human donor with classical Hodgkin lymphoma. Each CDR3 is given with its conserved first and last residue. Each record gives: J gene, clone size, V gene, D gene, CDR3 DNA, CDR3 protein. D genes are given only for firm matches. Clone size is shown for a subset of rows, as once, few, many or a class of expanded clone.

J gene: TRBJ2-7
clone size: -
V gene: TRBV7-3
D gene: -
CDR3 DNA: TGTGCCAGCAGCCCGGGGATCGGGGAGCAGTACTTC
CDR3 protein: CASSPGIGEQYF

J gene: TRBJ1-5
clone size: -
V gene: TRBV18
D gene: TRBD1
CDR3 DNA: TGTGCCAGCTCACCACCCGGGACAGGGACTAATCAGCCCCAGCATTTT
CDR3 protein: CASSPPGTGTNQPQHF

J gene: TRBJ1-1
clone size: few
V gene: TRBV4-2
D gene: TRBD1
CDR3 DNA: TGTGCCAGCAGCCAAGGGACAGGGGCAGACACTGAAGCTTTCTTT
CDR3 protein: CASSQGTGADTEAFF

J gene: TRBJ1-6
clone size: -
V gene: TRBV7-6
D gene: -
CDR3 DNA: TGTGCCAGCAGCCCCCGGCCCCCAGGGAATAATTCACCCCTCCACTTT
CDR3 protein: CASSPRPPGNNSPLHF

J gene: TRBJ2-2
clone size: -
V gene: TRBV7-6
D gene: -
CDR3 DNA: -
CDR3 protein: CASSPFGPGVPNTGELFF

J gene: TRBJ1-2
clone size: -
V gene: TRBV18
D gene: -
CDR3 DNA: TGTGCCAGCTCACCAGGGCAGGGCTATTCTGGCTACACCTTC
CDR3 protein: CASSPGQGYSGYTF

J gene: TRBJ2-5
clone size: -
V gene: TRBV18
D gene: -
CDR3 DNA: TGTGCCAGCTCACCACTGGTGACAGAAGAGACCCAGTACTTC
CDR3 protein: CASSPLVTEETQYF

J gene: TRBJ2-1
clone size: -
V gene: TRBV7-2
D gene: -
CDR3 DNA: TGTGCCAGCAGCTTAGGGTACAGCTACAATGAGCAGTTCTTC
CDR3 protein: CASSLGYSYNEQFF

J gene: TRBJ2-3
clone size: -
V gene: TRBV9
D gene: -
CDR3 DNA: TGTGCCAGCAGCGTGAGTCAGAGGGCAGGTACGCAGTATTTT
CDR3 protein: CASSVSQRAGTQYF

J gene: TRBJ1-1
clone size: few
V gene: TRBV2
D gene: -
CDR3 DNA: TGTGCCAGCAGTGTTGACCCCGGGCGTGAAGCTTTCTTT
CDR3 protein: CASSVDPGREAFF

J gene: TRBJ2-7
clone size: -
V gene: TRBV30
D gene: -
CDR3 DNA: TGTGCCTGGAGTCCATATACCTACGAGCAGTACTTC
CDR3 protein: CAWSPYTYEQYF

J gene: TRBJ1-5
clone size: -
V gene: TRBV15
D gene: -
CDR3 DNA: TGTGCCACCAGCAGGGGGACCGGAGGTCAGCCCCAGCATTTT
CDR3 protein: CATSRGTGGQPQHF

J gene: TRBJ2-7
clone size: -
V gene: TRBV27
D gene: TRBD1
CDR3 DNA: TGTGCCAGCAGTTCGTTGACAGGGATCCACGAGCAGTACTTC
CDR3 protein: CASSSLTGIHEQYF

J gene: TRBJ1-5
clone size: -
V gene: TRBV7-9
D gene: -
CDR3 DNA: TGTGCCAGCAGCTTCGGGTTGCAGCCCCAGCATTTT
CDR3 protein: CASSFGLQPQHF

J gene: TRBJ2-7
clone size: -
V gene: TRBV6-1
D gene: -
CDR3 DNA: TGTGCCCGCAATGACCCCCGACTTACTACCCTACTCGAGCAGTACTTC
CDR3 protein: CARNDPRLTTLLEQYF

J gene: TRBJ2-3
clone size: -
V gene: TRBV5-1
D gene: TRBD1
CDR3 DNA: TGCGCCAGCAGCTCATTGACAGGGTTAGCAGATACGCAGTATTTT
CDR3 protein: CASSSLTGLADTQYF

J gene: TRBJ1-6
clone size: -
V gene: TRBV4-3
D gene: TRBD1
CDR3 DNA: TGCGCCAGCAGCCAAGGGGACAGACAAAATTCACCCCTCCACTTT
CDR3 protein: CASSQGDRQNSPLHF

J gene: TRBJ1-1
clone size: -
V gene: TRBV7-2
D gene: -
CDR3 DNA: TGTGCCAGCACCGACGGGTCAGGTGGGTTCACTGAAGCTTTCTTT
CDR3 protein: CASTDGSGGFTEAFF

J gene: TRBJ1-5
clone size: -
V gene: TRBV19
D gene: TRBD1
CDR3 DNA: TGTGCCAGTAGGGGGGTAACAGGGGTCAATCAGCCCCAGCATTTT
CDR3 protein: CASRGVTGVNQPQHF

J gene: TRBJ2-7
clone size: -
V gene: TRBV6-5
D gene: -
CDR3 DNA: TGTGCCAGCAGGTCGGGCCCGGAGCCCTACGAGCAGTACTTC
CDR3 protein: CASRSGPEPYEQYF

J gene: TRBJ1-1
clone size: -
V gene: TRBV19
D gene: -
CDR3 DNA: TGTGCCAGTAGTATCATGGAGAACACTGAAGCTTTCTTT
CDR3 protein: CASSIMENTEAFF

J gene: TRBJ2-7
clone size: -
V gene: TRBV5-4
D gene: -
CDR3 DNA: TGTGCCAGCAGCTTGATGGACAGCTACGAGCAGTACTTC
CDR3 protein: CASSLMDSYEQYF

J gene: TRBJ1-1
clone size: once
V gene: TRBV6-6
D gene: TRBD1
CDR3 DNA: TGTGCCAGCAGTCCGGGACAGGGCAAAACTGAAGCTTTCTTT
CDR3 protein: CASSPGQGKTEAFF

J gene: TRBJ1-5
clone size: -
V gene: TRBV28
D gene: TRBD1
CDR3 DNA: TGTGCCACCCCGGGGACAGGAATCAATCAGCCCCAGCATTTT
CDR3 protein: CATPGTGINQPQHF

J gene: TRBJ2-5
clone size: -
V gene: TRBV4-3
D gene: -
CDR3 DNA: TGCGCCAGCAGCCAAGGTGTGGGTGGTCAAGAGACCCAGTACTTC
CDR3 protein: CASSQGVGGQETQYF

J gene: TRBJ2-7
clone size: -
V gene: TRBV6-6
D gene: -
CDR3 DNA: TGTGCCAGCAGTTACTCGTTCGGGTCCGACGAGCAGTACTTC
CDR3 protein: CASSYSFGSDEQYF

J gene: TRBJ2-1
clone size: -
V gene: TRBV7-6
D gene: -
CDR3 DNA: TGTGCCAGCAGCTCCCAAAATGAGCAGTTCTTC
CDR3 protein: CASSSQNEQFF

J gene: TRBJ2-3
clone size: once
V gene: TRBV6-1
D gene: -
CDR3 DNA: TGTGCCAGCAGTGAAATGAAGGGATTAACAGATACGCAGTATTTT
CDR3 protein: CASSEMKGLTDTQYF

J gene: TRBJ2-3
clone size: -
V gene: TRBV18
D gene: -
CDR3 DNA: TGTGCCAGCTCACCGTCGACTGGAACTAGCACAGATACGCAGTATTTT
CDR3 protein: CASSPSTGTSTDTQYF

J gene: TRBJ2-7
clone size: -
V gene: TRBV7-9
D gene: TRBD1
CDR3 DNA: TGTGCCAGCAGTACGAACAGGGGGCATTTAATCGAGCAGTACTTC
CDR3 protein: CASSTNRGHLIEQYF

J gene: TRBJ1-2
clone size: -
V gene: TRBV6-4
D gene: -
CDR3 DNA: TGTGCCAGCAGTTACGGCGGGGTTGGGGACTATGGCTACACCTTC
CDR3 protein: CASSYGGVGDYGYTF

J gene: TRBJ1-1
clone size: once
V gene: TRBV7-9
D gene: TRBD1
CDR3 DNA: TGTGCCAGCAGCATAGGACAGGGGTGGACTTTCTTT
CDR3 protein: CASSIGQGWTFF

J gene: TRBJ2-3
clone size: -
V gene: TRBV6-6
D gene: -
CDR3 DNA: TGTGCCAGCAGTTACTCGTTAACTTTGGCAGATACGCAGTATTTT
CDR3 protein: CASSYSLTLADTQYF

J gene: TRBJ2-5
clone size: -
V gene: TRBV29-1
D gene: TRBD1
CDR3 DNA: TGCAGCGTTAGACAGGGAGTTAGAGAGACCCAGTACTTC
CDR3 protein: CSVRQGVRETQYF

J gene: TRBJ1-2
clone size: -
V gene: TRBV6-5
D gene: -
CDR3 DNA: TGTGCCAGCAGACTCGGGACCGCCTCTGGCTACACCTTC
CDR3 protein: CASRLGTASGYTF

J gene: TRBJ2-1
clone size: -
V gene: TRBV9
D gene: TRBD2
CDR3 DNA: TGTGCCAGCAGCGTAACTAGCGGGGGGTACAATGAGCAGTTCTTC
CDR3 protein: CASSVTSGGYNEQFF

J gene: TRBJ2-5
clone size: few
V gene: TRBV14
D gene: -
CDR3 DNA: TGTGCCAGCAGTAGGGGGAGACAAGAGACCCAGTACTTC
CDR3 protein: CASSRGRQETQYF

J gene: TRBJ1-5
clone size: -
V gene: TRBV7-2
D gene: -
CDR3 DNA: TGTGCCAGCAGCTTGCCCCCGCAAGCCCAGCATTTT
CDR3 protein: CASSLPPQAQHF

J gene: TRBJ2-5
clone size: -
V gene: TRBV2
D gene: -
CDR3 DNA: TGTGCCAGAAGTGGGTCAGCACAAGAGACCCAGTACTTC
CDR3 protein: CARSGSAQETQYF

J gene: TRBJ2-2
clone size: -
V gene: TRBV5-1
D gene: TRBD2
CDR3 DNA: TGCGCCAGCAGCTTGGAACTAGCGGGGGCCACGAACACCGGGGAGCTGTTTTTT
CDR3 protein: CASSLELAGATNTGELFF

J gene: TRBJ2-5
clone size: few
V gene: TRBV7-8
D gene: TRBD1
CDR3 DNA: TGTGCCAGCAGCTTAGGAGCGGGACAGGGGATTGAGACCCAGTACTTC
CDR3 protein: CASSLGAGQGIETQYF

J gene: TRBJ2-7
clone size: -
V gene: TRBV21-1
D gene: -
CDR3 DNA: TGTGTCCCGAGAGGGCACAGGGCCGCTAACTACGAGCAGTACTTC
CDR3 protein: CVPRGHRAANYEQYF

J gene: TRBJ2-7
clone size: -
V gene: TRBV28
D gene: -
CDR3 DNA: TGTGCCAGCAGTTTATACGGCGGATCGCGGGAGCAGTACTTC
CDR3 protein: CASSLYGGSREQYF

J gene: TRBJ2-5
clone size: few
V gene: TRBV2
D gene: -
CDR3 DNA: TGTGCCAGCAGTGGGGGCGCCGAGACCCAGTACTTC
CDR3 protein: CASSGGAETQYF

J gene: TRBJ2-3
clone size: -
V gene: TRBV29-1
D gene: -
CDR3 DNA: TGCAGCGGGGGTGCCACAGATACGCAGTATTTT
CDR3 protein: CSGGATDTQYF

J gene: TRBJ1-5
clone size: -
V gene: TRBV16
D gene: -
CDR3 DNA: TGTGCCAGCAGCCAATCAGGGGGTAGCAATCAGCCCCAGCATTTT
CDR3 protein: CASSQSGGSNQPQHF

J gene: TRBJ2-5
clone size: -
V gene: TRBV6-1
D gene: -
CDR3 DNA: TGTGCCAGCAGCGGGACGTCCCAAGAGACCCAGTACTTC
CDR3 protein: CASSGTSQETQYF

J gene: TRBJ1-1
clone size: once
V gene: TRBV18
D gene: -
CDR3 DNA: TGTGCCAGCTCGCAACAGGAAATGAACACTGAAGCTTTCTTT
CDR3 protein: CASSQQEMNTEAFF

J gene: TRBJ1-1
clone size: -
V gene: TRBV6-5
D gene: -
CDR3 DNA: TGTGCCAGCAGCACCTCGGGGGTCACTGAAGCTTTCTTT
CDR3 protein: CASSTSGVTEAFF

J gene: TRBJ1-3
clone size: once
V gene: TRBV18
D gene: TRBD1
CDR3 DNA: TGTGCCAGCTCCCTTCAGGGGGCGCCGGGAAACACCATATATTTT
CDR3 protein: CASSLQGAPGNTIYF

J gene: TRBJ1-2
clone size: -
V gene: TRBV27
D gene: -
CDR3 DNA: TGTGCCAGCAGTTCTCAACGGGGGGCGCGTGGCTACACCTTC
CDR3 protein: CASSSQRGARGYTF

J gene: TRBJ2-3
clone size: -
V gene: TRBV7-2
D gene: -
CDR3 DNA: TGTGCCAGCAGCCTAGATGTCGGCACAGATACGCAGTATTTT
CDR3 protein: CASSLDVGTDTQYF